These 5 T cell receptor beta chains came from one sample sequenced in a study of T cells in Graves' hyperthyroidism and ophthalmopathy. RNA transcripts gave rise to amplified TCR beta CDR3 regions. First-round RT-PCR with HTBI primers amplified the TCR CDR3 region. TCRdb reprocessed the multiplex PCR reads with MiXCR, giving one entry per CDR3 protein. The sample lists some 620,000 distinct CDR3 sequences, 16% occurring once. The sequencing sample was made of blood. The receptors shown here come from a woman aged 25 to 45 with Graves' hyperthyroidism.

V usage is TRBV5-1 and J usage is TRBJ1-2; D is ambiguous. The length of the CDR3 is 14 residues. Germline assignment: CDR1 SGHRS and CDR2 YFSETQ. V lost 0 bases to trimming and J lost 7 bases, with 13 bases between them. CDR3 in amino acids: CASSLAPEAAGYTF. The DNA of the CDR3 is TGCGCCAGCAGCTTGGCCCCAGAAGCGGCTGGCTACACCTTC.

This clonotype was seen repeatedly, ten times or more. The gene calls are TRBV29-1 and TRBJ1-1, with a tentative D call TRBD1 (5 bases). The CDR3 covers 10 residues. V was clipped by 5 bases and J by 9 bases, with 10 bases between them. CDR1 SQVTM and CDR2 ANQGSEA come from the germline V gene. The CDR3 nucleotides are TGCAGCGTTTGGGGGTCTAAAGCTTTCTTT. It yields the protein CSVWGSKAFF.

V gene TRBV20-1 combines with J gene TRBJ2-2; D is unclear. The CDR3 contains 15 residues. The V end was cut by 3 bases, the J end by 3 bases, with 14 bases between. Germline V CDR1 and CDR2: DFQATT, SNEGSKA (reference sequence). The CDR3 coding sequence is TGCAGTGCTAGTCCCCATGGCAGGTACACCGGGGAGCTGTTTTTT. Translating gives CSASPHGRYTGELFF.

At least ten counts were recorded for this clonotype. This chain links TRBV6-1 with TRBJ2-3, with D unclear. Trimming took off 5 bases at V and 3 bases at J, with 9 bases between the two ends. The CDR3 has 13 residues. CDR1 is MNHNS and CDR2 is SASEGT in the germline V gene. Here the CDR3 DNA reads TGTGCCAGCAGTCCCTACGGGACAGATACGCAGTATTTT. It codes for CASSPYGTDTQYF.

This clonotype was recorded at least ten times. CDR3 sequence (DNA): TGTGCCAGCAGCTTAGTCAAGAGGAGGGGACTGGAGCAGTACTTC. Protein sequence: CASSLVKRRGLEQYF. The chain links TRBV7-2 to TRBJ2-7; possibly TRBD2 for D (6 bases). The V gene's germline CDR1 is SGHTA and CDR2 FQGNSA. This CDR3 is built from 15 residues. V was trimmed by 1 base and J by 7 bases, leaving 17 bases between them.